This T cell receptor beta chain came from a study of T-cell memory formation after mild COVID-19. Overall study findings and caveats: Pre-infection memory held some responding clones, suggesting pre-existing cross-reactive T cells responded.

Per the germline V gene, CDR1 is SGHTA and CDR2 is FQGNSA. This CDR3 is 14 amino acids long. V was cut by 3 bases and J by 2 bases, with 10 bases left in between. A remark on this clonotype: No antigen is known for it.

In TCRdb, the 5' RACE reads were re-called with MiXCR into one record per CDR3 protein. This table has roughly 300,000 distinct CDR3 sequences, 8% to 10% appearing once. The TCR was taken from a man aged 18 to 35 who had mild COVID-19 (a few samples of this study predate the infection). Cell type and time point are not known. The sample taken for sequencing was PBMCs or a T cell subset sorted from them (not recorded which). The chain couples TRBV7-2 to TRBJ2-5, with D perhaps TRBD2 (5 bases). The CDR3 DNA reads as TGTGCCAGCAGCTTGTGGCGGGTACAAGAGACCCAGTACTTC. This encodes CASSLWRVQETQYF.